Below, 30 T cell receptor beta chains from the same sample are listed, as sequenced in a study of blood T cell repertoires in COVID-19. The table came from immunoSEQ multiplex PCR; TCRdb's copy has only in-frame clones and leaves some out. The sample gives 95,000 to 150,000 clones, 70% to 90% of which show up once; 0.95% to 1.5% is in the top ten. Specimen: peripheral blood. These TCRs come from a woman of 80 years or more with acute or convalescent COVID-19.

This rearrangement joins TRBV27 to TRBJ2-3; 8 positions match TRBD2. V shed 2 bases and J 5 bases; nucleotides not matched to a gene: 3. CDR3 length equals 14 residues. Germline assignment: CDR1 MNHEY and CDR2 SMNVEV (reference sequence). The chain's CDR3 is CASSLVLAVDTQYF. The CDR3, as DNA: TGTGCCAGCAGTTTAGTACTAGCGGTAGATACGCAGTATTTT.

The chain combines TRBV29-1 with TRBJ2-3; a possible D gene is TRBD1 (6 bases). Germline V CDR1 and CDR2: SQVTM, ANQGSEA. The CDR3 runs 15 residues. The ends were cut back, 2 bases at V and 3 bases at J, with 15 bases in the middle. Here the CDR3 reads CSVEKDSRPTDTQYF. The CDR3 region has the DNA TGCAGCGTTGAAAAGGACAGCCGACCGACAGATACGCAGTATTTT.

The sample holds one count of this clone. The chain recombines TRBV6-2 or TRBV6-3 with TRBJ1-6; no reliable D call. V shed 1 base and J shed 10 bases, with 11 bases lying between them. This CDR3 comprises 14 residues. Germline V CDR1 and CDR2: MNHEY, SVGEGT. The CDR3 DNA sequence: TGTGCCAGCAGTTACTTTCGCGGTGGATCACCCCTCCACTTT. This encodes CASSYFRGGSPLHF.

The chain employs TRBV18 and TRBJ1-2, with TRBD1 as a possible D gene (6 bases). The CDR3 length is 15 residues. CDR1 is KGHSH, CDR2 LQKENI, per germline. Trimming removed 0 bases at V and 7 bases at J, with 15 bases between. CDR3 sequence: CASSPPSGQTSGYTF. The CDR3 nucleotides are TGTGCCAGCTCACCACCATCCGGACAGACAAGTGGCTACACCTTC.

This chain links TRBV27 with TRBJ2-1; 10 bases align to TRBD1. CDR1 MNHEY and CDR2 SMNVEV come from the germline V gene (reference sequence). With V trimmed by 2 bases and J by 10 bases, 8 bases remained unmatched. This CDR3 is 15 amino acids long. This CDR3 is CASSLVGTGVSEQFF. In DNA form, the CDR3 reads TGTGCCAGCAGTTTAGTTGGGACAGGGGTTTCCGAGCAGTTCTTC.

The rearrangement links TRBV7-9 to TRBJ1-6; D possibly corresponds to TRBD1 (5 bases). Trimming shortened V by 0 bases and J by 9 bases, and 15 bases separated the two germline ends. The CDR3 covers 16 residues. Germline loops: CDR1 SEHNR, CDR2 FQNEAQ (reference sequence). CDR3: CASSLASPGRISPLHF. CDR3 DNA: TGTGCCAGCAGCTTAGCGTCACCAGGGAGGATTTCACCCCTCCACTTT.

The table lists this clone with a few counts. J is TRBJ1-1 and V is TRBV5-1; no firm D call. Germline CDR1 is SGHRS and CDR2 is YFSETQ. This CDR3 contains 14 residues. V lost 0 bases and J lost 6, with 12 bases in between. CDR3 sequence reads: CASSLARVKAEAFF. CDR3 bases: TGCGCCAGCAGCTTGGCCCGGGTTAAGGCTGAAGCTTTCTTT.

The chain has TRBV11-2 and TRBJ1-5; tentatively, D is TRBD1 (5 bases). Looked up from germline, CDR1 is SGHAT and CDR2 is FQNNGV. This CDR3 is 15 amino acids long. V lost 1 base, J lost 0 bases, and 7 bases lay in between. The CDR3 sequence: CASSLGQSSNQPQHF. The DNA of the CDR3 is TGTGCCAGCAGCTTAGGACAGAGTAGCAATCAGCCCCAGCATTTT.

The rearrangement uses TRBV7-2 and TRBJ2-4; 8 nucleotides agree with TRBD2. CDR1 is SGHTA, CDR2 FQGNSA, per germline. The CDR3 runs to 16 residues. V was pared by 5 bases and J by 1 base, with 7 bases of the junction left unmatched. CDR3 loop: CASSPRGGRAKNIQYF. CDR3 DNA: TGTGCCAGCAGCCCACGGGGGGGCCGGGCCAAAAACATTCAGTACTTC.

The chain joins TRBV18 to TRBJ1-1, with D possibly TRBD1 on 6 matching bases. This CDR3 comprises 14 residues. V was pared by 6 bases and J by 10 bases, with 21 bases between. Germline CDR1 KGHSH, CDR2 LQKENI. CDR3 residues: CASSPRTEQGRAFF. For the CDR3, the DNA is TGTGCCAGCTCGCCCCGCACAGAACAGGGAAGAGCTTTCTTT.

This clone appeared a single time. This chain connects TRBV18 to TRBJ2-5, with D unclear. Germline values: CDR1 KGHSH, CDR2 LQKENI. The CDR3 sequence is 13 residues long. The V and J ends lost 3 bases and 0 bases respectively, with 5 bases between them. The CDR3 reads CASSPPNQETQYF. CDR3 in DNA: TGTGCCAGCTCACCGCCTAACCAAGAGACCCAGTACTTC. The complete variable domain, with remaining parts taken from reference TRBV18 and TRBJ2-5, reads NAGVMQNPRHLVRRRGQEARLRCSPMKGHSHVYWYRQLPEEGLKFMVYLQKENIIDESGMPKERFSAEFPKEGPSILRIQQVVRGDSAAYFCASSPPNQETQYFGPGTRLLVL.

V and J are TRBV5-6 and TRBJ2-1; 7 bases match TRBD1. The CDR3 sequence is 12 residues long. Germline V gene sequence: CDR1 SGHDT, CDR2 YYEEEE. Trimming cost V 4 bases and J 9 bases; bases outside gene matches: 4. CDR3 residues: CASSEQGPEQFF. As DNA, the CDR3 is TGTGCCAGCAGCGAACAGGGGCCTGAGCAGTTCTTC.

The J gene is TRBJ1-5, the V gene TRBV10-3; possibly TRBD1 for D (5 bases). Looked up from germline, CDR1 is ENHRY and CDR2 is SYGVKD. The germline V and J ends were trimmed by 3 bases and 2 bases, with 17 bases remaining between them. CDR3 length equals 17 residues. CDR3 residues: CAISDGAISKGNQPQHF. The CDR3 nucleotides read TGTGCCATCAGTGATGGGGCGATTAGCAAGGGCAATCAGCCCCAGCATTTT.

The rearrangement links TRBV5-1 to TRBJ1-2; D gene uncertain. The germline V gene encodes CDR1 SGHRS and CDR2 YFSETQ. The CDR3 covers 16 residues. Trimming took 0 bases from V and 5 from J, leaving 17 bases between them. CDR3 DNA sequence: TGCGCCAGCAGCTTGGCCGGGTTTGCCGACCCTTATGGCTACACCTTC. Protein product: CASSLAGFADPYGYTF.

The rearrangement uses TRBV11-3 and TRBJ2-5, with 7 bases aligning to TRBD2. The germline V gene encodes CDR1 SGHNT and CDR2 YENEEA. The CDR3 loop spans 16 amino acids. J lost 2 bases, V lost 1 base, and 7 bases had no gene match. In DNA form, the CDR3 reads TGTGCCAGCAGCTTAGGTTACGGGGGGAGACAAGAGACCCAGTACTTC. Its protein product is CASSLGYGGRQETQYF.

The chain carries TRBV24-1 and TRBJ2-2, with 8 bases aligning to TRBD1. V lost 5 bases and J lost 0; bases outside the gene matches: 4. Germline V CDR1 and CDR2: KGHDR, SFDVKD. CDR3 length equals 16 residues. CDR3 amino acids: CATSGTGTSNTGELFF. CDR3 DNA: TGTGCCACCAGTGGGACAGGGACTTCGAACACCGGGGAGCTGTTTTTT.

V and J are TRBV18 and TRBJ1-2; tentatively, D is TRBD1 (5 bases). The CDR3 is 14 residues long. Germline loops: CDR1 KGHSH, CDR2 LQKENI. V lost 4 bases and J lost 4, with 13 bases in between. CDR3 nucleotide sequence: TGTGCCAGCTCACTCGCGGGGCAGGGCTATGGCTACACCTTC. Amino acid sequence: CASSLAGQGYGYTF.

As to this clone: Other DNA sequences in the same sample also yield this CDR3. V and J are TRBV7-2 and TRBJ1-6, with 7 bases matching TRBD1. Germline V lookup: CDR1 SGHTA, CDR2 FQGNSA. Trimming took 3 bases from V and 5 from J; bases not matched to a gene: 1. CDR3 length: 14 residues. The CDR3 sequence: CASSLGTDNSPLHF. The CDR3 nucleotides read TGTGCCAGCAGCTTGGGGACAGATAATTCACCCCTCCACTTT.

V gene TRBV20-1 combines with J gene TRBJ2-1; a possible D gene is TRBD2 (6 bases). Trimming removed 3 bases at V and 5 bases at J, with 17 bases between. This CDR3 comprises 15 residues. Germline lookup yields CDR1 DFQATT and CDR2 SNEGSKA (reference sequence). CDR3 amino acids: CSASRELLVNNEQFF. DNA for the CDR3: TGCAGTGCTAGTCGGGAGCTCTTAGTTAACAATGAGCAGTTCTTC.

J is TRBJ1-6 and V is TRBV20-1, with D unclear. Trimming removed 3 bases at V and 9 bases at J, with 24 bases between. CDR3 length equals 17 residues. Germline CDR1 reads DFQATT; CDR2 reads SNEGSKA (reference sequence). CDR3 sequence (DNA): TGCAGTGCTAGTGGCGGGCTACGGTGGGGAGTCGGTTCACCCCTCCACTTT. Encoded protein: CSASGGLRWGVGSPLHF.

V and J are TRBV4-2 and TRBJ1-1, with D possibly matching TRBD1 (6 bases). Germline loops: CDR1 LGHNA, CDR2 YNFKEQ. V was trimmed by 1 base and J by 0 bases, leaving 9 bases between them. This CDR3 is 15 amino acids long. CDR3 protein: CASSQGGGMNTEAFF. The CDR3 DNA reads as TGTGCCAGCAGCCAAGGTGGGGGCATGAACACTGAAGCTTTCTTT.

The V and J genes are TRBV19 and TRBJ2-3, with 8 bases aligning to TRBD1. V was pared by 5 bases and J by 3 bases, with 7 bases of the junction left unmatched. CDR1 and CDR2 from the germline V gene are LNHDA and SQIVND (reference sequence). The CDR3 length is 15 residues. CDR3 amino acids: CASSQSTGGTDTQYF. In DNA, the CDR3 is TGTGCCAGTAGTCAATCCACAGGGGGTACAGATACGCAGTATTTT.

The chain is built from TRBV6-1 and TRBJ1-1; weak D call: TRBD1 (5 bases). The CDR3 is 16 residues long. V dropped 1 base and J dropped 0 bases, with 12 bases sitting between them. Per the germline V gene, CDR1 is MNHNS and CDR2 is SASEGT. In nucleotides, the CDR3 is TGTGCCAGCAGTGAAGAACAGGCGTACCTGAACACTGAAGCTTTCTTT. This translates into CASSEEQAYLNTEAFF.

This chain connects TRBV2 to TRBJ1-6; 10 bases match TRBD1. CDR3 size: 15 residues. V shed 6 bases, J shed 5 bases, and the junction held 4 bases outside the gene matches. Germline V gene sequence: CDR1 SNHLY, CDR2 FYNNEI. The CDR3 DNA is TGTGCCAGCAGCGCGACAGGGGGCGATAATTCACCCCTCCACTTT. Its protein product is CASSATGGDNSPLHF.

This clone is a singleton in its sample. The rearrangement joins TRBV2 to TRBJ2-2, with D unresolved. The CDR3 is 14 residues long. Germline V gene data show CDR1 as SNHLY and CDR2 as FYNNEI. The ends were cut back, 5 bases at V and 1 base at J, with 8 bases in the middle. As DNA, the CDR3 is TGTGCCAGCAGTCGAGGCCGGAACACCGGGGAGCTGTTTTTT. Residues: CASSRGRNTGELFF. Combining the CDR3 with reference TRBV2 and TRBJ2-2 gives the whole variable domain EPEVTQTPSHQVTQMGQEVILRCVPISNHLYFYWYRQILGQKVEFLVSFYNNEISEKSEIFDDQFSVERPDGSNFTLKIRSTKLEDSAMYFCASSRGRNTGELFFGEGSRLTVL.

The chain's CDR3 is CASSLEWGGRANEQFF. CDR3 coding DNA: TGTGCCAGCAGCTTAGAATGGGGCGGGAGGGCCAATGAGCAGTTCTTC. The chain recombines TRBV7-2 with TRBJ2-1; 9 nucleotides align to TRBD2. Germline CDR1 is SGHTA and CDR2 is FQGNSA. The CDR3 spans 16 residues. V shed 1 base and J 6 bases; nucleotides not matched to a gene: 7.

This chain joins TRBV7-2 and TRBJ2-3; 8 bases match TRBD2. This CDR3 comprises 16 residues. Per germline, CDR1 SGHTA and CDR2 FQGNSA. Losses at the gene ends were 5 bases for V and 1 base for J; bases not matched to a gene: 8. This CDR3 reads CASSRHSGVRTDTQYF. CDR3 coding DNA: TGTGCCAGCAGCCGCCATAGCGGGGTTCGCACAGATACGCAGTATTTT.

The chain recombines TRBV5-1 with TRBJ2-7; 9 bases map to TRBD1. Germline CDR1 and CDR2: SGHRS and YFSETQ. The CDR3 is 13 residues long. V lost 6 bases, J lost 4 bases, and 5 bases stayed unmatched. CDR3 protein: CASTGTGHYEQYF. CDR3 nucleotide sequence: TGCGCCAGCACCGGGACAGGGCATTACGAGCAGTACTTC.

The CDR3: CASSLATLAGAATDTQYF. Written as DNA, the CDR3 is TGTGCCAGCAGCTTGGCCACCTTAGCGGGAGCGGCGACAGATACGCAGTATTTT. This rearrangement joins TRBV5-4 to TRBJ2-3; 9 nucleotides line up with TRBD2. The CDR3 extends over 18 amino acids. V gave up 0 bases and J gave up 3 bases; unmatched junction bases: 11. From germline, CDR1 is SGHNT and CDR2 YYREEE (reference sequence).

This clone was observed once. This chain joins TRBV5-1 and TRBJ2-3; D is perhaps TRBD2 (6 bases). V lost 2 bases to trimming and J lost 5 bases, with 15 bases between them. Germline CDR1 is SGHRS and CDR2 is YFSETQ. The CDR3 is made up of 15 amino acids. The chain's CDR3 is CASSLTGVRGDTQYF. The DNA of the CDR3 is TGCGCCAGCAGCTTAACGGGGGTAAGGGGAGATACGCAGTATTTT.